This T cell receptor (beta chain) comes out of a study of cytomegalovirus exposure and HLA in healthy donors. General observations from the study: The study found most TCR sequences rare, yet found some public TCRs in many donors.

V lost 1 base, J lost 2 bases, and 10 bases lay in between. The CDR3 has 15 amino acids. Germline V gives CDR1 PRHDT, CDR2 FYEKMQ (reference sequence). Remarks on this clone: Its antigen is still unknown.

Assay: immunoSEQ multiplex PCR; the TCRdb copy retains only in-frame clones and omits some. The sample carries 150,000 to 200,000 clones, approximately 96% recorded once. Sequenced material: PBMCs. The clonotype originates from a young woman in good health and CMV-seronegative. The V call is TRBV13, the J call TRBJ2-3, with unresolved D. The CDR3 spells CASSLDSRLTDTQYF. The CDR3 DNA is TGTGCCAGCAGCTTAGACTCTCGTCTCACAGATACGCAGTATTTT.